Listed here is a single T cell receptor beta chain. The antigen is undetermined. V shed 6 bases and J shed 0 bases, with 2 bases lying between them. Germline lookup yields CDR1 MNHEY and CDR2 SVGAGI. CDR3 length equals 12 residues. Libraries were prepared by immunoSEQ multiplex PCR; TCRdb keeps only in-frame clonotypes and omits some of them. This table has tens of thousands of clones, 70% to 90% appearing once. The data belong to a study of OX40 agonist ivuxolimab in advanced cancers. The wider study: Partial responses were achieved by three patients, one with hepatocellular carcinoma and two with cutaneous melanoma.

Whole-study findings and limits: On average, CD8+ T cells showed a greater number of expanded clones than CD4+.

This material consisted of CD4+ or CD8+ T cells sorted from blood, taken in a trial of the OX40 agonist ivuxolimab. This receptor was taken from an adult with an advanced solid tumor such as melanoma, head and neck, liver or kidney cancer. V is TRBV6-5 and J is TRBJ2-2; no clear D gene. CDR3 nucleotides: TGTGCCAGCAGGACGAACACCGGGGAGCTGTTTTTT. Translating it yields CASRTNTGELFF.